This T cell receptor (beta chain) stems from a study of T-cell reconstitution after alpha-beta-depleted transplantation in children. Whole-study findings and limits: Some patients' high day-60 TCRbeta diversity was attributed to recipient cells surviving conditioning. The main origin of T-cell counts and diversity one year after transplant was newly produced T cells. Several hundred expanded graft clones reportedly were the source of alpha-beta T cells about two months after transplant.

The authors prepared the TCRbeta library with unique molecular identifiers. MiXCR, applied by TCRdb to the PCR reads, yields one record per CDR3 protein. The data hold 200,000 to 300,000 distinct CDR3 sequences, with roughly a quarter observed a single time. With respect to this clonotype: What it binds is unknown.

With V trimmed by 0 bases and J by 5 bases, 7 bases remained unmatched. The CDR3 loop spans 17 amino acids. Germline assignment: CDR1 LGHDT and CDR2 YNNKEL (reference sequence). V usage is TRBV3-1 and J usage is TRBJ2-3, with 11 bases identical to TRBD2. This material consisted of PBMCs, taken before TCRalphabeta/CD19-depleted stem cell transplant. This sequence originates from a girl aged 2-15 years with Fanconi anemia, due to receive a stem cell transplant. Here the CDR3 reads CASSQEGSLAGEDTQYF. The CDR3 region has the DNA TGTGCCAGCAGCCAAGAGGGGTCACTAGCGGGGGAAGATACGCAGTATTTT.